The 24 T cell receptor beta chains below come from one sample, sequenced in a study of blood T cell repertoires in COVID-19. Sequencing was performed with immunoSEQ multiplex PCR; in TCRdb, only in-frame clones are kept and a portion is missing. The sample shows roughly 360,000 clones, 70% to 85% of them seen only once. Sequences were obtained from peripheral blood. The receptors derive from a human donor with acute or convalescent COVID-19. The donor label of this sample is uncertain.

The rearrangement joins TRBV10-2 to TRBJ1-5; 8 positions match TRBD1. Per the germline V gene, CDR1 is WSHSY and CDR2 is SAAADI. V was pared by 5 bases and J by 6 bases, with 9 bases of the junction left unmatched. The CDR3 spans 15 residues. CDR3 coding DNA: TGCGCCAGCAGTTCTGGACAGGGATCGGTTCAGCCCCAGCATTTT. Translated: CASSSGQGSVQPQHF.

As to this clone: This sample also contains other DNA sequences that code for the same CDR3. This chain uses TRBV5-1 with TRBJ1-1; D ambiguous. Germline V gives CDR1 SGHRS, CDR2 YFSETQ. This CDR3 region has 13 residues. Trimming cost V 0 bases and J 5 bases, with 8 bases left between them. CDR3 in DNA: TGCGCCAGCAGCTTGGCGGGGAATACTGAAGCTTTCTTT. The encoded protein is CASSLAGNTEAFF.

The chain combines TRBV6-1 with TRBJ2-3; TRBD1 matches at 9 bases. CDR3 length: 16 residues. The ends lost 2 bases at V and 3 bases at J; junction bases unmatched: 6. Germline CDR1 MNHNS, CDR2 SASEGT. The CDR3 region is CASSEPLGQGTDTQYF. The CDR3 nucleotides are TGTGCCAGCAGTGAACCCTTAGGACAGGGGACAGATACGCAGTATTTT.

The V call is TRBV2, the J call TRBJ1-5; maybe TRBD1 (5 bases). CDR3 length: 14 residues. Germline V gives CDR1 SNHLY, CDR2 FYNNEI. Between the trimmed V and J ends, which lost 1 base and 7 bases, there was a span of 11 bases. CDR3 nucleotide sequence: TGTGCCAGCAGTGAAGGAAACAGGAAGCAGCCCCAGCATTTT. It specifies CASSEGNRKQPQHF.

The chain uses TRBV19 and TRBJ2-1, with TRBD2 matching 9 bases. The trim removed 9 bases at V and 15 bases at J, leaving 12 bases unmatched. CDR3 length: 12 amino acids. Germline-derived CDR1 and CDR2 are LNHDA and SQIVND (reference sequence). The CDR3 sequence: CASLGSGRRAFF. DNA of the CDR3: TGTGCCAGCCTCGGGAGCGGGAGGAGAGCGTTCTTC.

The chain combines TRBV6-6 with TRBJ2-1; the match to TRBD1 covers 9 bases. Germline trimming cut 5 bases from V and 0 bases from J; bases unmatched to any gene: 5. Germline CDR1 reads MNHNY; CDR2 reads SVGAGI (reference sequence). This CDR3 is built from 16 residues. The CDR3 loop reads CASSRQGVSSYNEQFF. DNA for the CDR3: TGTGCCAGCAGTCGACAGGGGGTGAGCTCCTACAATGAGCAGTTCTTC.

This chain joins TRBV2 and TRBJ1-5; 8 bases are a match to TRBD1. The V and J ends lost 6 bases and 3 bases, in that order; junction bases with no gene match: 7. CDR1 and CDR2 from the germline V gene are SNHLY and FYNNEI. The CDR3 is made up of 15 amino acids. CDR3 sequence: CASSDETGDNQPQHF. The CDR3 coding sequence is TGTGCCAGCAGCGACGAGACAGGGGACAATCAGCCCCAGCATTTT.

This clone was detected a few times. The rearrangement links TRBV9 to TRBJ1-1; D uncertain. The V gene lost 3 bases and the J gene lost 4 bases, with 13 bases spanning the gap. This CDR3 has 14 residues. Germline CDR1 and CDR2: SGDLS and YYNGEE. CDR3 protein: CASSAQAVPTEAFF. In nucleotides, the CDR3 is TGTGCCAGCAGCGCCCAGGCCGTGCCCACTGAAGCTTTCTTT.

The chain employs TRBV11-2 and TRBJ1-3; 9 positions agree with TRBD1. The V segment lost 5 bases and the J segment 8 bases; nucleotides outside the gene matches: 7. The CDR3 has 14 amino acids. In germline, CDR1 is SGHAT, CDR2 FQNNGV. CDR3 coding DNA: TGTGCCAGCAGCGTGGAAAGGACAGGGGACACCATATATTTT. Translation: CASSVERTGDTIYF.

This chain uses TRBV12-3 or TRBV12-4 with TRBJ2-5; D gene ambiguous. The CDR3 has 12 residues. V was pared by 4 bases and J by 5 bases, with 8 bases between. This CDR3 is CASSSLKETQYF. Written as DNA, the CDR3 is TGTGCCAGCAGTTCACTAAAGGAGACCCAGTACTTC.

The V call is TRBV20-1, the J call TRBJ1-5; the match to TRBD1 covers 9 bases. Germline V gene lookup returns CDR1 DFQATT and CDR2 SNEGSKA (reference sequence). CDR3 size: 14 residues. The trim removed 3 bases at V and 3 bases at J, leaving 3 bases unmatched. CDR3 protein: CSASGDRDNQPQHF. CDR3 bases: TGCAGTGCTAGTGGGGACAGGGACAATCAGCCCCAGCATTTT.

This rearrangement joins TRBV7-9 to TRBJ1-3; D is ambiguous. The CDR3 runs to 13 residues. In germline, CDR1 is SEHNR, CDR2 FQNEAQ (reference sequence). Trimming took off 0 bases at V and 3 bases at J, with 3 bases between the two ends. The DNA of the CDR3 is TGTGCCAGCAGCTTAGCCATTGGAAACACCATATATTTT. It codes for CASSLAIGNTIYF.

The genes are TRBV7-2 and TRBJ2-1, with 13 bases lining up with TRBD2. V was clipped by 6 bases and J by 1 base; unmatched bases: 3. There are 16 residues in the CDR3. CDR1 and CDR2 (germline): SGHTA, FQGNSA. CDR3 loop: CASSLGLAGSYNEQFF. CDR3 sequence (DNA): TGTGCCAGCAGTTTGGGACTAGCGGGGTCCTACAATGAGCAGTTCTTC.

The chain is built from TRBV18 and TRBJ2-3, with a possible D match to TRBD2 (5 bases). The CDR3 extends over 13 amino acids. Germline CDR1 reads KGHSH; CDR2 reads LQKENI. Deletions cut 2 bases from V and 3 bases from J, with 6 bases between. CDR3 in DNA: TGTGCCAGCTCACCAGGGAGAACAGATACGCAGTATTTT. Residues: CASSPGRTDTQYF.

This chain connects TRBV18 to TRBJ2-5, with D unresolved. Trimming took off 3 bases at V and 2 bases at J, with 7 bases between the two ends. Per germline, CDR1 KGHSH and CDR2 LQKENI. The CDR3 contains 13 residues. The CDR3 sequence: CASSPQQQETQYF. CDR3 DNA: TGTGCCAGCTCACCGCAACAGCAAGAGACCCAGTACTTC.

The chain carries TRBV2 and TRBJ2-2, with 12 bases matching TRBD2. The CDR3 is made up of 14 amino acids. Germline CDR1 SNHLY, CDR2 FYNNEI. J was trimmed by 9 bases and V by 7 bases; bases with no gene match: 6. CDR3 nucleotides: TGTGCCAGCACTCGGACTAGCGGGACTTGGGAGCTGTTTTTT. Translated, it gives CASTRTSGTWELFF.

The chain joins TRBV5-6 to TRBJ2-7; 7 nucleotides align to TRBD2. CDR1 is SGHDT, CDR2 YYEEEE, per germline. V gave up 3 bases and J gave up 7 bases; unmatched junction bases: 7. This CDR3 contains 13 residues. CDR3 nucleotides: TGTGCCAGCAGCTCCGAAGCGGGACTAGAGCAGTACTTC. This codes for CASSSEAGLEQYF.

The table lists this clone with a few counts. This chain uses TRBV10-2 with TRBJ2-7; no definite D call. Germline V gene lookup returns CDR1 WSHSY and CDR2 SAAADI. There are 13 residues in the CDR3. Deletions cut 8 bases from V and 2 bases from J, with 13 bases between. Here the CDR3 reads CASATTNTYEQYF. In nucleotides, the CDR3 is TGCGCCAGCGCGACGACAAATACCTACGAGCAGTACTTC.

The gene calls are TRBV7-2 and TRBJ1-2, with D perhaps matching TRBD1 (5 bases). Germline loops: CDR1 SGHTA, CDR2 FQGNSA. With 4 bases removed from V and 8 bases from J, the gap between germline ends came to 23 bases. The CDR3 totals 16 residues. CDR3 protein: CASSSHTGSQGGGYTF. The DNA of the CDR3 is TGTGCCAGCAGCTCCCACACCGGGAGCCAGGGAGGGGGCTACACCTTC.

The CDR3 nucleotides read TGTGCCAGCAGCTTACAAAGCGGGGGTTACAATGAGCAGTTCTTC. Protein sequence: CASSLQSGGYNEQFF. This chain uses TRBV28 with TRBJ2-1, with 8 bases identical to TRBD2. From germline, CDR1 is MDHEN and CDR2 SYDVKM. This CDR3 comprises 15 residues. Trimming removed 6 bases from V and 4 bases from J; junction bases left unmatched: 8.

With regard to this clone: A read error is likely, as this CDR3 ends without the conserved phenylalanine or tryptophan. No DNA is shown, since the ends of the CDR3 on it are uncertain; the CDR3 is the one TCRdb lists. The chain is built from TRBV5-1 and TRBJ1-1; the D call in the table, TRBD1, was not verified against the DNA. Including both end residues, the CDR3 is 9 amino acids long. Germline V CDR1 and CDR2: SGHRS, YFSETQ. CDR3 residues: CASSVGTSG.

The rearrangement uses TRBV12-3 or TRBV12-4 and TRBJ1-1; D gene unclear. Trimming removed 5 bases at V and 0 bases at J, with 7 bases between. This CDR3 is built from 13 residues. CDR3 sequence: CASSQAMNTEAFF. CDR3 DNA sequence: TGTGCCAGCAGTCAGGCTATGAACACTGAAGCTTTCTTT.

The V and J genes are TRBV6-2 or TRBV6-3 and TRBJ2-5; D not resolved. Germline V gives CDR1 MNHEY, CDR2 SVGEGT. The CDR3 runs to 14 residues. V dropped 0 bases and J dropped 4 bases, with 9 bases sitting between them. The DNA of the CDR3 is TGTGCCAGCAGTTACTCCCGGGTAAGAGAGACCCAGTACTTC. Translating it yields CASSYSRVRETQYF.

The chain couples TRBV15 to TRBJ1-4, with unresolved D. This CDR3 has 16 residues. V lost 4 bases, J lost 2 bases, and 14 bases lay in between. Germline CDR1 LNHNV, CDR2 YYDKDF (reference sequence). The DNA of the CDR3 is TGTGCCACCAGCACACGCGAAGCCAACACTAATGAAAAACTGTTTTTT. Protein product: CATSTREANTNEKLFF.